Presented here are 15 T cell receptor beta chains from one specimen sequenced in a study of T cell responses to AZD1222 COVID-19 vaccine. Generated by immunoSEQ multiplex PCR, the TCRdb table keeps only in-frame clones and is missing some. There are 170,000 or so clones in the sample; about 93% occur only once, and under 1.1% lies in the top ten. This material consisted of peripheral blood, taken 28 days after the second dose of the MenACWY control vaccine. The source is an adult who received the MenACWY meningococcal vaccine as a control.

The chain employs TRBV19 and TRBJ1-2; D unresolved. This CDR3 has 15 amino acids. From germline, CDR1 is LNHDA and CDR2 SQIVND (reference sequence). V lost 6 bases and J 0 bases, leaving 14 bases between the germline ends. The CDR3 loop is CASRNINGANYGYTF. The CDR3 DNA reads as TGTGCCAGTAGAAACATTAACGGGGCTAACTATGGCTACACCTTC.

This chain connects TRBV19 to TRBJ2-5, with a tentative D call TRBD2 (5 bases). The germline V gene has CDR1 LNHDA and CDR2 SQIVND (reference sequence). V lost 2 bases, J lost 1 base, and 11 bases lay in between. The CDR3 has 15 residues. For the CDR3, the DNA is TGTGCCAGTAGTATAAGTGGTCTAGCCCAAGAGACCCAGTACTTC. The encoded protein is CASSISGLAQETQYF.

The chain combines TRBV7-2 with TRBJ1-6; D gene ambiguous. V shed 5 bases and J shed 7 bases, with 12 bases lying between them. Germline V gives CDR1 SGHTA, CDR2 FQGNSA. The CDR3 covers 14 residues. CDR3 amino acids: CASSRRQGNSPLHF. The CDR3, as DNA: TGTGCCAGCAGCCGTCGACAAGGGAATTCACCCCTCCACTTT.

This clone was detected only a few times. The genes are TRBV12-5 and TRBJ1-2; no reliable D call. The CDR3 consists of 13 residues. Trimming cost V 2 bases and J 8 bases, with 12 bases left between them. Germline V gene sequence: CDR1 LGHNT, CDR2 FRNRAP. Here the CDR3 reads CASGLNVGGGYTF. CDR3 coding DNA: TGTGCTAGTGGTTTGAACGTGGGCGGCGGCTACACCTTC.

The chain couples TRBV28 to TRBJ2-5; D unresolved. This CDR3 spans 14 amino acids. The V gene's germline CDR1 is MDHEN and CDR2 SYDVKM. The V end was cut by 7 bases, the J end by 7 bases, with 19 bases between. The CDR3: CASTAPVRVGTQYF. The DNA for the CDR3 is TGTGCCAGCACGGCTCCCGTACGGGTGGGGACCCAGTACTTC.

The chain employs TRBV12-3 or TRBV12-4 and TRBJ1-2; D not certain. Trimming cost V 1 base and J 4 bases, with 7 bases left between them. The CDR3 length is 13 residues. CDR3 residues: CASSLGRPYGYTF. The CDR3 DNA reads TGTGCCAGCAGTTTAGGCCGGCCCTATGGCTACACCTTC.

The chain carries TRBV5-4 and TRBJ2-1, with 9 positions matching TRBD1. The CDR3 loop spans 19 amino acids. V lost 4 bases and J lost 6; bases outside the gene matches: 20. Germline V gives CDR1 SGHNT, CDR2 YYREEE (reference sequence). CDR3: CASSPDRGFRRVVANEQFF. CDR3 bases: TGTGCCAGCAGCCCGGACAGGGGATTTAGGAGGGTCGTGGCCAATGAGCAGTTCTTC.

The V and J genes are TRBV7-6 and TRBJ2-3; D not certain. Trimming stripped 1 base from V and 4 bases from J, with 12 bases between. The CDR3 is 15 residues long. Germline V gene sequence: CDR1 SGHVS, CDR2 FNYEAQ. CDR3 in DNA: TGTGCCAGCAGCTTAGTGGCCTATGGGGCAGATACGCAGTATTTT. Its protein is CASSLVAYGADTQYF.

The chain links TRBV19 to TRBJ1-3; D not resolved. The ends were cut back, 7 bases at V and 0 bases at J, with 10 bases in the middle. The CDR3 covers 14 residues. Per the germline V gene, CDR1 is LNHDA and CDR2 is SQIVND (reference sequence). CDR3 region: CASTFRTSGNTIYF. For the CDR3, the DNA is TGTGCCAGTACCTTCCGAACCTCTGGAAACACCATATATTTT. The full variable domain, in which reference TRBV19 and TRBJ1-3 provide the parts outside the CDR3, is DGGITQSPKYLFRKEGQNVTLSCEQNLNHDAMYWYRQDPGQGLRLIYYSQIVNDFQKGDIAEGYSVSREKKESFPLTVTSAQKNPTAFYLCASTFRTSGNTIYFGEGSWLTVV.

The rearrangement links TRBV12-5 to TRBJ1-1; maybe TRBD1 (5 bases). The CDR3 has 13 residues. V dropped 6 bases and J dropped 0 bases, with 8 bases sitting between them. Germline CDR1 reads LGHNT; CDR2 reads FRNRAP. The CDR3 is CASGPGLNTEAFF. CDR3 nucleotide sequence: TGTGCTAGTGGGCCAGGGCTGAACACTGAAGCTTTCTTT.

The chain couples TRBV6-4 to TRBJ1-2; 7 nucleotides line up with TRBD1. This CDR3 region has 14 residues. The ends lost 5 bases at V and 7 bases at J; junction bases unmatched: 10. From germline, CDR1 is MRHNA and CDR2 SNTAGT. The CDR3 sequence is CASSPRQGGGGYTF. The CDR3, as DNA: TGTGCCAGCAGTCCTCGACAGGGCGGTGGTGGCTACACCTTC.

The V call is TRBV19, the J call TRBJ2-1; 15 bases align to TRBD2. V shed 5 bases and J 7 bases; nucleotides not matched to a gene: 6. CDR1 is LNHDA, CDR2 SQIVND, per germline (reference sequence). The CDR3 has 16 amino acids. CDR3 sequence: CASSPSGLAGGNEQFF. The CDR3 DNA reads TGTGCCAGTAGTCCCTCCGGACTAGCGGGGGGGAATGAGCAGTTCTTC.

About this clone itself: This sample includes further DNA sequences coding for the same CDR3. The CDR3 spells CASSRVNTGELFF. The CDR3, as DNA: TGCGCCAGCAGCCGGGTTAACACCGGGGAGCTGTTTTTT. J is TRBJ2-2 and V is TRBV10-1; no clear D. This CDR3 is 13 amino acids long. Germline CDR1 reads WNHNN; CDR2 reads SYGVQD (reference sequence). Trimming shortened V by 6 bases and J by 2 bases, and 7 bases separated the two germline ends.

V gene TRBV27 combines with J gene TRBJ1-3, with a tentative D call TRBD1 (5 bases). The CDR3 sequence is 15 residues long. The V and J ends lost 5 bases and 0 bases respectively, with 11 bases between them. Germline V gene lookup returns CDR1 MNHEY and CDR2 SMNVEV (reference sequence). CDR3 region: CASSDGASSGNTIYF. The CDR3 bases are TGTGCCAGCAGTGACGGGGCATCCTCTGGAAACACCATATATTTT.

J is TRBJ2-1 and V is TRBV7-9; D is perhaps TRBD1 (5 bases). Germline-derived CDR1 and CDR2 are SEHNR and FQNEAQ (reference sequence). This CDR3 has 15 residues. V was trimmed by 5 bases and J by 0 bases, leaving 11 bases between them. CDR3 region: CASSPDSYSYNEQFF. The CDR3 DNA reads as TGTGCCAGCAGCCCCGACAGTTACTCCTACAATGAGCAGTTCTTC.